This is a list of T cell receptor beta chains from one sample in a study of control samples from healthy donors and cancer patients. The method was immunoSEQ multiplex PCR; TCRdb's version includes in-frame clones alone and lacks a portion of them. In the table there are more than 75,000 clones, approximately 90% of which are singletons. Sequenced material: PBMCs. The receptor source for this set is a woman aged 55 to 70 with head and neck cancer. Both conserved end residues are part of each CDR3. The order of the fields is CDR3 protein, CDR3 DNA, V gene, D gene, J gene, clone size. The D gene is left open where the match is weak. A clone size is listed for some rows: how often the clone was seen (once, few, many), or a class if it is expanded.

CASNSGRPDEQFF,TGTGCCAGCAATAGCGGGAGGCCGGATGAGCAGTTCTTC,TRBV9,TRBD2,TRBJ2-1,NA
CASSNGGRGYEQYF,TGTGCCAGTAGTAACGGCGGGAGAGGCTACGAGCAGTACTTC,TRBV19,TRBD2,TRBJ2-7,NA
CASTLIVGAISYNEQFF,TGTGCCAGCACCTTGATTGTGGGCGCGATCTCCTACAATGAGCAGTTCTTC,TRBV7-9,NA,TRBJ2-1,few
CASRPQGNTEAFF,TGTGCCAGCAGACCACAGGGGAACACTGAAGCTTTCTTT,TRBV27,NA,TRBJ1-1,NA
CASSEDLEAQYF,TGTGCCAGCAGCGAGGACCTCGAAGCGCAGTATTTT,TRBV9,NA,TRBJ2-3,once
CASNQGQFLEDEQFF,TGTGCCAGTAACCAAGGACAGTTCCTTGAGGATGAGCAGTTCTTC,TRBV19,NA,TRBJ2-1,NA
CASSSSGWNLNYEQYF,TGTGCCAGCAGCTCGAGTGGGTGGAACCTTAATTACGAGCAGTACTTC,TRBV2,NA,TRBJ2-7,NA
CASSQVTGTTEAFF,TGTGCCAGCAGCCAGGTAACAGGGACCACTGAAGCTTTCTTT,TRBV3-1/TRBV3-2,NA,TRBJ1-1,NA
CARHFLSLYTQYF,TGCGCCAGACACTTTCTTTCGTTATATACGCAGTATTTT,TRBV23-1,NA,TRBJ2-3,NA
CASSYSRFIRNSPLHF,TGTGCCAGCAGTTACTCGAGGTTTATCAGGAATTCACCCCTCCACTTT,TRBV6-5,NA,TRBJ1-6,NA
CASSTGTGGGELFF,TGCGCCAGCAGCACCGGGACGGGGGGCGGGGAGCTGTTTTTT,TRBV5-1,TRBD2,TRBJ2-2,NA
CASSLETSGRSTQYF,TGTGCCAGCAGCTTAGAGACTAGCGGGAGATCTACGCAGTATTTT,TRBV11-2,TRBD2,TRBJ2-3,NA
CASSDSPDGNNSPLHF,TGTGCCAGCAGTGACTCCCCGGACGGAAATAATTCACCCCTCCACTTT,TRBV6-4,NA,TRBJ1-6,NA
CASSTREPGQTNWYEQYF,TGTGCCAGCAGTACAAGAGAACCGGGCCAAACCAACTGGTACGAGCAGTACTTC,TRBV28,NA,TRBJ2-7,NA
CASSLSSGRGTEAFF,TGTGCCAGCAGCTTAAGCTCAGGGAGGGGCACTGAAGCTTTCTTT,TRBV7-2,NA,TRBJ1-1,NA
CASSQDRGNYGYTF,TGTGCCAGCAGCCAAGATAGGGGGAACTATGGCTACACCTTC,TRBV3-1/TRBV3-2,NA,TRBJ1-2,NA
CASSPWPPRLTGELFF,TGCGCCAGCAGCCCTTGGCCCCCTAGACTCACCGGGGAGCTGTTTTTT,TRBV4-1,NA,TRBJ2-2,NA
CASSFTAAGIGELFF,TGTGCCAGCAGTTTCACCGCAGCGGGGATCGGGGAGCTGTTTTTT,TRBV27,TRBD2,TRBJ2-2,NA
CASSQGAITTSEQFF,TGTGCCAGCAGCCAAGGCGCCATCACGACCAGTGAGCAGTTCTTC,TRBV3-1/TRBV3-2,NA,TRBJ2-1,NA
CASCTQQGASNEQFF,TGTGCCAGCTGTACGCAACAGGGGGCAAGCAATGAGCAGTTCTTC,TRBV6-5,TRBD1,TRBJ2-1,few
CASSQESGSSYNEQFF,TGCGCCAGCAGCCAAGAGAGCGGGAGCTCCTACAATGAGCAGTTCTTC,TRBV4-1,TRBD2,TRBJ2-1,NA
CASRFGGLSGYTF,TGTGCCTCCCGTTTTGGGGGGCTTAGTGGCTACACCTTC,TRBV30,NA,TRBJ1-2,NA
CASSTDRAYYEQYF,TGCGCCAGCAGCACAGACAGGGCCTACTACGAGCAGTACTTC,TRBV5-1,TRBD1,TRBJ2-7,NA
CASRKTPGQGNTGELFF,TGTGCCAGCAGAAAGACACCGGGACAGGGGAACACCGGGGAGCTGTTTTTT,TRBV27,TRBD1,TRBJ2-2,NA
CASSYHSYEQYF,TGTGCCAGCAGCTATCACTCCTACGAGCAGTACTTC,TRBV2,NA,TRBJ2-7,NA
CASSSGGNTIYF,TGTGCCAGCAGCTCTGGTGGAAACACCATATATTTT,TRBV5-6,NA,TRBJ1-3,once
CASSSSGELFF,TGTGCCAGCAGTTCATCCGGGGAGCTGTTTTTT,TRBV28,NA,TRBJ2-2,NA
CASSERTGGLEKLFF,TGTGCCAGCAGTGAACGGACAGGGGGCCTTGAAAAACTGTTTTTT,TRBV6-1,TRBD1,TRBJ1-4,NA
CASSKDRGYEQYF,TGTGCCAGCTCGAAAGACAGGGGCTACGAGCAGTACTTC,TRBV18,TRBD1,TRBJ2-7,NA